The rows below give T cell receptor beta chains drawn from one sample of a study of CD8 T cells in Susac syndrome. TCRdb called the immunoSEQ multiplex PCR reads again in MiXCR, with one record for every CDR3 protein. The table has under 95,000 distinct CDR3 sequences, around 94% seen once. The sample consisted of CD4+ T cells from PBMCs. These receptors were taken from a human donor with Susac syndrome. The CDR3 runs from the conserved cysteine through the conserved F or W. The size field is filled for only some rows; it gives once, few, many or a size class.

TRBJ2-3 | TRBV27 | . | CASSPSPTTDTQYF
TRBJ2-5 | TRBV9 | . | CASSAMMGLAGETQYF
TRBJ1-1 | TRBV29-1 | . | CSSDRNTEAFF
TRBJ2-5 | TRBV5-1 | . | CASSLRLWTGLGGTQYF
TRBJ2-4 | TRBV2 | . | CASSERRQGIQYF
TRBJ2-1 | TRBV7-9 | . | CASSTLARSSYNEQFF
TRBJ2-5 | TRBV28 | . | CASSSTHQTQYF
TRBJ2-5 | TRBV18 | . | CASSSGGAETQYF
TRBJ1-6 | TRBV28 | . | CASSPDGNSPLHF
TRBJ1-2 | TRBV12-3/TRBV12-4 | . | CASSRDRAGYTF
TRBJ1-6 | TRBV6-5 | . | CASSYSNWNSPLHF
TRBJ2-3 | TRBV6-5 | . | CASSYSYRSDTQYF
TRBJ2-5 | TRBV9 | . | CASSGLAPQETQYF
TRBJ2-7 | TRBV5-1 | . | CASSSSGNSYEQYF
TRBJ2-6 | TRBV4-1 | . | CASSQGEGSGANVLTF
TRBJ1-6 | TRBV2 | . | CASSEYSEGSPLHF
TRBJ2-7 | TRBV27 | . | CASSLDRTPITYEQYF
TRBJ2-1 | TRBV5-4 | . | CASSLAGLYNEQFF
TRBJ2-7 | TRBV7-2 | . | CASSRTTGLYEQYF
TRBJ2-7 | TRBV5-1 | . | CASSLVGWGSSYEQYF
TRBJ2-3 | TRBV30 | . | CAWKLGSDTQYF
TRBJ1-1 | TRBV30 | once | CAGYLTLDTEAFF
TRBJ2-3 | TRBV12-3/TRBV12-4 | . | CASSPRTSGTDTQYF
TRBJ1-1 | TRBV28 | few | CASRVNTEAFF
TRBJ1-1 | TRBV14 | . | CASSQDVGRTNTEAFF
TRBJ1-1 | TRBV30 | . | CAWSVVTGDAFF
TRBJ1-1 | TRBV25-1 | . | CASSGPMNTEAFF
TRBJ2-7 | TRBV2 | . | CASSVTLGQELDEQYF
TRBJ1-4 | TRBV30 | . | CAWSAGNSNEKLFF
TRBJ2-3 | TRBV7-9 | . | CASSQGSTDTQYF
TRBJ1-1 | TRBV12-3/TRBV12-4 | once | CASTPIGPPVGAEAFF
TRBJ1-6 | TRBV30 | . | CAWRAGSFGNSPLHF
TRBJ1-1 | TRBV30 | . | CAWSTVRGSFF
TRBJ2-3 | TRBV12-3/TRBV12-4 | few | CASSRTGSTDTQYF
TRBJ1-5 | TRBV7-9 | . | CASSLAEAGSTTQHF
TRBJ1-6 | TRBV12-3/TRBV12-4 | . | CASRRGQYNSPLHF
TRBJ2-5 | TRBV6-2/TRBV6-3 | once | CASSPGRVRGETQYF
TRBJ1-3 | TRBV5-1 | . | CASSATGGEGNTIYF
TRBJ2-1 | TRBV5-6 | . | CASSRTLAGGTNEQFF
TRBJ1-6 | TRBV7-9 | . | CASSSSVPIETPLHF
TRBJ1-2 | TRBV20-1 | . | CSAPPDTSNYGYTF
TRBJ1-4 | TRBV28 | . | CASSPPQTGINEKLFF
TRBJ2-1 | TRBV15 | . | CATSGETSTSNLRNEQFF
TRBJ1-2 | TRBV7-9 | . | CASSWTAESYGYTF
TRBJ1-1 | TRBV6-6 | . | CASTTPGQRNTEAFF
TRBJ1-4 | TRBV19 | . | CATTTWGVGEKLFF
TRBJ2-3 | TRBV2 | . | CASALWGASGADTQYF
TRBJ2-5 | TRBV20-1 | . | CSVPATRAETQYF
TRBJ2-3 | TRBV23-1 | . | CASSTGSLTDTQYF
TRBJ1-5 | TRBV21-1 | . | CASGQKLTGAKQPQHF
TRBJ2-7 | TRBV28 | . | CASGTRAYEQYF
TRBJ2-5 | TRBV20-1 | few | CSASASQETQYF
TRBJ2-3 | TRBV25-1 | . | CACRGSTDTQYF
TRBJ1-3 | TRBV20-1 | . | CSAAQGYRNTIYF
TRBJ2-3 | TRBV29-1 | . | CSVVRGARADTQYF
TRBJ2-1 | TRBV3-1 | . | CASSPYDGGMYNEQFF